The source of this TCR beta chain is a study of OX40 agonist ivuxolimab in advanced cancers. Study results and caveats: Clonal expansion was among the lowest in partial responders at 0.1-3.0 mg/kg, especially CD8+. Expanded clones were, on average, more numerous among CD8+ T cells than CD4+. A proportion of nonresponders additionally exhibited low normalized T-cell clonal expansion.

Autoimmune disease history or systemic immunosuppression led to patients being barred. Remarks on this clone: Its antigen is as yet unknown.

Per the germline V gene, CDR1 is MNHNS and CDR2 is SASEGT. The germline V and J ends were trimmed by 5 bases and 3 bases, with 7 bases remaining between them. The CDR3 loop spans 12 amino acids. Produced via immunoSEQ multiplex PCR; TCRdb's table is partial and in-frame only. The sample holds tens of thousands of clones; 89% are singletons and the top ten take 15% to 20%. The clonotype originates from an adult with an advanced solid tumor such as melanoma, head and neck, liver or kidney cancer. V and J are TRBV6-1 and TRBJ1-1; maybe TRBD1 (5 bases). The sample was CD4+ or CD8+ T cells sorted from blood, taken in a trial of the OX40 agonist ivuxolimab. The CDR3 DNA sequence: TGTGCCAGCAGTCTAGGGGACACTGAAGCTTTCTTT. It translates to CASSLGDTEAFF.